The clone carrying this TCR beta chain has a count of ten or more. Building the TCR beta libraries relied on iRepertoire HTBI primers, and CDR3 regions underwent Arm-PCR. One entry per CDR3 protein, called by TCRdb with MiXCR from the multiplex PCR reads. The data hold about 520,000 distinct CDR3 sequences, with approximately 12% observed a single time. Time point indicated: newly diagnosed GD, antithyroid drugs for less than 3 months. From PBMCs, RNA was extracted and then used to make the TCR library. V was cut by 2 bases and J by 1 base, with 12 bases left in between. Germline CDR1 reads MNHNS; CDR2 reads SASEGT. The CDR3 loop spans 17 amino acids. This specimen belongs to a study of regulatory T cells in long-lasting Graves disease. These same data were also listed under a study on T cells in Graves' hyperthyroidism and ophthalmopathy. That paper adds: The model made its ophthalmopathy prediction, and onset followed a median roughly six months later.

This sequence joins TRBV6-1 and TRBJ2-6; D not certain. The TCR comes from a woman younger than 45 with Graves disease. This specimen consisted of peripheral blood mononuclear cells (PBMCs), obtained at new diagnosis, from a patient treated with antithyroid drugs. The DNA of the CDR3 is TGTGCCAGCAGTGAAATCGACACTCCGTCTGGGGCCAACGTCCTGACTTTC. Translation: CASSEIDTPSGANVLTF.